A single sample gave rise to the 7 T cell receptor beta chains below, sequenced in a study of PD-1 blockade in classical Hodgkin lymphoma. Sequencing used immunoSEQ multiplex PCR; TCRdb keeps in-frame clones, though not all of them. The table lists approximately 93,000 clones, roughly 78% of them singletons. Specified time point: cycle 4 day 1 (C4D1), after 6 weeks of nivolumab. Each patient's relapse followed autologous stem cell transplantation, and brentuximab vedotin exposure varied. The material sequenced was peripheral blood mononuclear cells (PBMCs), taken before the fourth cycle of nivolumab. The receptors were sampled from a human donor with classical Hodgkin lymphoma.

In DNA form, the CDR3 reads TGTGCCAGCAGCCCCCAACTAGCTTCTGAGCAGTTCTTC. Translating it yields CASSPQLASEQFF. The chain carries TRBV5-6 and TRBJ2-1; tentatively, D is TRBD2 (6 bases). The germline V gene encodes CDR1 SGHDT and CDR2 YYEEEE. Deletions cut 4 bases from V and 9 bases from J, with 14 bases between. The CDR3 spans 13 residues.

The chain joins TRBV5-1 to TRBJ1-6, with TRBD1 identical over 9 bases. The trim removed 2 bases at V and 8 bases at J, leaving 5 bases unmatched. Per the germline V gene, CDR1 is SGHRS and CDR2 is YFSETQ. The CDR3 extends over 15 amino acids. The CDR3 DNA reads TGCGCCAGCAGCTTTAATACAGGGGGCGATTCACCCCTCCACTTT. Translating gives CASSFNTGGDSPLHF.

V and J are TRBV6-5 and TRBJ2-7; 9 positions agree with TRBD1. The V gene's germline CDR1 is MNHEY and CDR2 SVGAGI. The junction had 6 bases not matched to a gene; V was cut back by 6 bases and J by 3 bases. This CDR3 has 14 amino acids. Here the CDR3 reads CASSLAGQGYEQYF. The CDR3 DNA is TGTGCCAGCAGCTTGGCGGGACAGGGCTACGAGCAGTACTTC.

The V call is TRBV7-9, the J call TRBJ2-2, with 8 nucleotides matching TRBD2. This CDR3 comprises 14 residues. From germline, CDR1 is SEHNR and CDR2 FQNEAQ (reference sequence). V was clipped by 5 bases and J by 7 bases; unmatched bases: 6. The CDR3, as DNA: TGTGCCAGCAGCAGAGCGGGGGCCAACGGGGAGCTGTTTTTT. It is translated as CASSRAGANGELFF.

The chain couples TRBV5-1 to TRBJ2-3; 15 bases line up with TRBD2. Trimming removed 4 bases from V and 9 bases from J; junction bases left unmatched: 6. This CDR3 region has 15 residues. Germline CDR1 reads SGHRS; CDR2 reads YFSETQ. The CDR3 loop reads CASSPGLAGGETQYF. The CDR3 bases are TGCGCCAGCAGCCCGGGACTAGCGGGGGGCGAGACGCAGTATTTT.

The chain has TRBV7-3 and TRBJ2-1; D call uncertain. V lost 5 bases and J lost 4, with 21 bases in between. In germline, CDR1 is SGHTA, CDR2 FQGTGA. CDR3 length equals 17 residues. In DNA form, the CDR3 reads TGTGCCAGCAGCCTCTCCCCCCGGCATTCGCGATACAATGAGCAGTTCTTC. Its protein product is CASSLSPRHSRYNEQFF.

The chain combines TRBV5-4 with TRBJ2-1, with 7 nucleotides matching TRBD2. CDR1 is SGHNT, CDR2 YYREEE, per germline (reference sequence). Trimming removed 7 bases from V and 4 bases from J; junction bases left unmatched: 5. The CDR3 runs 13 residues. CDR3 in amino acids: CASGLVNYNEQFF. In DNA form, the CDR3 reads TGTGCCAGCGGACTAGTAAATTACAATGAGCAGTTCTTC. The whole variable domain, remainder taken from reference TRBV5-4 and TRBJ2-1, is ETGVTQSPTHLIKTRGQQVTLRCSSQSGHNTVSWYQQALGQGPQFIFQYYREEENGRGNFPPRFSGLQFPNYSSELNVNALELDDSALYLCASGLVNYNEQFFGPGTRLTVL.